The present T cell receptor beta chain was sequenced within a study of blood T cell repertoires in COVID-19. Across the whole study: Material from acute and convalescent COVID-19 was sourced from the United States, Italy and Spain.

V trimming: 10 bases; J trimming: 9 bases; junction bases outside the gene matches: 15. The CDR3 has 15 residues. Germline V gives CDR1 SGHNT, CDR2 YYREEE (reference sequence). The authors' processing: Using reference gene primer amplification, nucleated cell counts were estimated. Sequencing used immunoSEQ multiplex PCR; TCRdb keeps in-frame clones, though not all of them. The V and J calls and clone size come from that table; D and trimming were worked out from the DNA. The table includes some 200,000 clones, 80% to 90% detected once. Cohorts were assigned according to the clinical history that participants reported.

The V gene is TRBV5-4, the J gene TRBJ2-1; TRBD1 matches 11 bases. Sample: PBMCs or T cells enriched from blood (not recorded which). The TCR comes from a man aged 25-45 years in a cohort exposed to, infected with or recovered from COVID-19 (not recorded which). CDR3: CASQLGTGGGREQFF. CDR3 in DNA: TGTGCCTCCCAGCTCGGGACAGGGGGTGGTCGTGAGCAGTTCTTC.